A selection of T cell receptor beta chains follows, all from one sample in a study of radiation and T cells in renal cell carcinoma. Sequencing was performed with immunoSEQ multiplex PCR; in TCRdb, only in-frame clones are kept and a portion is missing. The repertoire has about 150,000 clones, nearly 90% of them found once; the top ten carry approximately 12%. The sample consisted of blood, taken from a patient whose treatment included radiotherapy and nephrectomy. These receptor sequences come from a woman between 50 and 59 years old with renal cell carcinoma. The CDR3 runs from the conserved cysteine through the conserved F or W. The D gene is left open where the match is weak. Rows may omit the clone size; those that give it use once, few, many or a size class.

abundance	v_gene	d_gene	j_gene	CDR3nt	CDR3aa
NA	TRBV5-4	NA	TRBJ2-7	TGTGCCAGCAGCTTAGGCGTCGTCTACGAGCAGTACTTC	CASSLGVVYEQYF
NA	TRBV30	NA	TRBJ1-2	TGTGCCGGGTTACAGGGAGACTATGGCTACACCTTC	CAGLQGDYGYTF
NA	TRBV6-5	TRBD1	TRBJ1-1	TGTGCCAGCAGTCGGGGGGACAGGGTCACTGAAGCTTTCTTT	CASSRGDRVTEAFF
NA	TRBV7-2	TRBD1	TRBJ1-1	TGTGCCAGCAGTACGCCGGGACAGTACCAAATGAACACTGAAGCTTTCTTT	CASSTPGQYQMNTEAFF
NA	TRBV7-9	NA	TRBJ1-6	TGTGCCAGCAGCTTGGGAGCAGGTTTCTATAATTCACCCCTCCACTTT	CASSLGAGFYNSPLHF
NA	TRBV6-1	TRBD2	TRBJ2-4	TGTGCCAGCCGTGAGATTAGCGGGGAGCGGGCCAAAAACATTCAGTACTTC	CASREISGERAKNIQYF
NA	TRBV10-1	NA	TRBJ1-1	TGCGCCAGCATCCCCTGGGGGGATCCTGCGAACACTGAAGCTTTCTTT	CASIPWGDPANTEAFF
few	TRBV6-5	NA	TRBJ2-6	TGTGCCAGCGGATGGGCCAACGTCCTGACTTTC	CASGWANVLTF
NA	TRBV7-3	TRBD1	TRBJ2-7	TGTGCCAGCAGCTCCTACGCAGGACAGGCCTACGAGCAGTACTTC	CASSSYAGQAYEQYF
NA	TRBV6-1	NA	TRBJ1-2	TGTGCCAGCACGGCCAGGGGATACGGTGGCTACACCTTC	CASTARGYGGYTF
NA	TRBV18	NA	TRBJ2-7	TGTGCCAGCTCACCTTTTGAGGGGGAGCAGTACTTC	CASSPFEGEQYF
NA	TRBV6-6	NA	TRBJ2-2	TGTGCCAGCAGTTACTCGGGGGGCCCCACCGGGGAGCTGTTTTTT	CASSYSGGPTGELFF
few	TRBV14	NA	TRBJ1-3	TGTGCCAGCAGCCAGGCGAGGATCTCTGGAAACACCATATATTTT	CASSQARISGNTIYF
few	TRBV7-9	NA	TRBJ2-2	TGTGCCAGCAGCTCTACTCGGAGAAACACCGGGGAGCTGTTTTTT	CASSSTRRNTGELFF
NA	TRBV14	NA	TRBJ1-2	TGTGCCAGCAGCGAGGGGGTCGGCTACACCTTC	CASSEGVGYTF
few	TRBV7-2	NA	TRBJ1-2	TGTGCCAGCAGCTTAGTACTGTGGGGGTCGGAATACTATGGCTACACCTTC	CASSLVLWGSEYYGYTF
NA	TRBV18	NA	TRBJ1-5	TGTGCCAGCTCACCACCGGGGCAGAATAGCAATCAGCCCCAGCATTTT	CASSPPGQNSNQPQHF
NA	TRBV6-6	TRBD2	TRBJ2-1	TGTGCCAGCAGTTTCTCCAGAGCGGGGGACGCCAATGAGCAGTTCTTC	CASSFSRAGDANEQFF
NA	TRBV5-5	NA	TRBJ2-7	TGTGCCAGCAGCACCGGGACATGGTACGAGCAGTACTTC	CASSTGTWYEQYF
NA	TRBV30	NA	TRBJ1-2	TGTGCCTGGAGTGTACCGCCGGGCCCAGGCGGCTACACCTTC	CAWSVPPGPGGYTF
NA	TRBV18	NA	TRBJ1-5	TGTGCCAGCTCACCAGTGCTAGGCAGCAATCAGCCCCAGCATTTT	CASSPVLGSNQPQHF
NA	TRBV6-1	NA	TRBJ1-4	TGTGCCAGCAGTGTGGGGGATATTAATGAAAAACTGTTTTTT	CASSVGDINEKLFF
NA	TRBV7-9	NA	TRBJ1-1	TGTGCCAGCAGCCCGGGAAGGACTGAAGCTTTCTTT	CASSPGRTEAFF
once	TRBV9	NA	TRBJ2-3	TGTGCCAGCAGCGTAGGATCAGATACGCAGTATTTT	CASSVGSDTQYF
once	TRBV21-1	NA	TRBJ1-3	TGTGCCAGCAGTCTCCGCTCTGGAAACACCATATATTTT	CASSLRSGNTIYF
NA	TRBV18	NA	TRBJ2-2	TGTGCCAGCTCACCCGAGCGAATTACACAGTTGGGTACCGGGGAGCTGTTTTTT	CASSPERITQLGTGELFF
NA	TRBV2	NA	TRBJ1-5	TGTGCCAGCAGTGAAGAGGTTTCTAGCAATCAGCCCCAGCATTTT	CASSEEVSSNQPQHF
once	TRBV10-2	NA	TRBJ1-1	TGCGCCAGCAGTGATGTTGGGGCGCGTACTGAAGCTTTCTTT	CASSDVGARTEAFF
NA	TRBV9	TRBD2	TRBJ2-1	TGTGCCAGCAGCCGGGCCCTAGCGGGGAGAAACAATGAGCAGTTCTTC	CASSRALAGRNNEQFF
NA	TRBV6-6	NA	TRBJ1-6	TGTGCCTCGCGGCCCGACGGATCATGGGGATCACCCCTCCACTTT	CASRPDGSWGSPLHF
NA	TRBV5-4	TRBD1	TRBJ2-7	TGTGCCAGCAGCCAGGACAGGGTCGAGCAGTACTTC	CASSQDRVEQYF
NA	TRBV5-4	TRBD1	TRBJ1-2	TGTGCCAGCAGCTTGCAGGGGGCTAACTATGGCTACACCTTC	CASSLQGANYGYTF
NA	TRBV21-1	NA	TRBJ2-7	TGTGCCAGCAGCAAAGAAAGGATCCGTAGGGGTTGCTTATGCGAGCAGTACTTC	CASSKERIRRGCLCEQYF